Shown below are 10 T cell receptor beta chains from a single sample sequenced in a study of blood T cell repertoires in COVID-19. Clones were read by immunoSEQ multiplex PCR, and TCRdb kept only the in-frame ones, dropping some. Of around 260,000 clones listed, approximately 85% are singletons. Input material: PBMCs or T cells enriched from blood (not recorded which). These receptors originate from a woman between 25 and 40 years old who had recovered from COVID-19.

Here the CDR3 DNA reads TGTGCCAGCATCCGCTCCCCACAGGGATGGGCTGAAGCTTTCTTT. Protein sequence: CASIRSPQGWAEAFF. The genes are TRBV2 and TRBJ1-1, with D possibly TRBD1 on 6 matching bases. CDR1 and CDR2 from the germline V gene are SNHLY and FYNNEI. With 7 bases removed from V and 6 bases from J, the gap between germline ends came to 21 bases. The CDR3 has 15 amino acids. The full variable domain, completed using reference TRBV2 and TRBJ1-1, is EPEVTQTPSHQVTQMGQEVILRCVPISNHLYFYWYRQILGQKVEFLVSFYNNEISEKSEIFDDQFSVERPDGSNFTLKIRSTKLEDSAMYFCASIRSPQGWAEAFFGQGTRLTVV.

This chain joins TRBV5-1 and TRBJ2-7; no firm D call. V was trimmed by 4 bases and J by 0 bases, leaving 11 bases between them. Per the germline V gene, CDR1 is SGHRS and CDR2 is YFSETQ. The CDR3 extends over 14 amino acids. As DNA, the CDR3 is TGCGCCAGCAGCGAGCGCACTCACTCCTACGAGCAGTACTTC. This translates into CASSERTHSYEQYF. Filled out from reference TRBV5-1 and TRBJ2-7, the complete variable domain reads KAGVTQTPRYLIKTRGQQVTLSCSPISGHRSVSWYQQTPGQGLQFLFEYFSETQRNKGNFPGRFSGRQFSNSRSEMNVSTLELGDSALYLCASSERTHSYEQYFGPGTRLTVT.

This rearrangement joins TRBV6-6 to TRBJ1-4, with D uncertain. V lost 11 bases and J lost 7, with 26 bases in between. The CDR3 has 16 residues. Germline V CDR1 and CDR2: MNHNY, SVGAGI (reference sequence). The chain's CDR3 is CARELPREVRCEKLFF. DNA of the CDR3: TGTGCCCGCGAGTTACCCCGGGAGGTCCGGTGTGAAAAACTGTTTTTT.

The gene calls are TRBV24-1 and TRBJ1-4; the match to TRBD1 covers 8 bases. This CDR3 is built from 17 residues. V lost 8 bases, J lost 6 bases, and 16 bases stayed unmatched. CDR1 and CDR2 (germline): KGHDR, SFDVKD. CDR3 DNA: TGTGCCACCATAACACAATACAGGGGGTCGTTTCATGAAAAACTGTTTTTT. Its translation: CATITQYRGSFHEKLFF.

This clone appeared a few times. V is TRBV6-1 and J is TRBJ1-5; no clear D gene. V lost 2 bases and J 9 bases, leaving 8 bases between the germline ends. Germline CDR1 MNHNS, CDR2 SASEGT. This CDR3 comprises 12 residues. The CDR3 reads CASSESIGPQHF. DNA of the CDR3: TGTGCCAGCAGTGAATCTATCGGGCCCCAGCATTTT.

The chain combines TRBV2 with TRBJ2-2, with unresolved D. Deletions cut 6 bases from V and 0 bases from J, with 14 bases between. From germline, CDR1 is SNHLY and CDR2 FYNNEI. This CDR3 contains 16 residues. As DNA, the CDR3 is TGTGCCAGCAGCGCCGAAAACTTGGCGAACACCGGGGAGCTGTTTTTT. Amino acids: CASSAENLANTGELFF.

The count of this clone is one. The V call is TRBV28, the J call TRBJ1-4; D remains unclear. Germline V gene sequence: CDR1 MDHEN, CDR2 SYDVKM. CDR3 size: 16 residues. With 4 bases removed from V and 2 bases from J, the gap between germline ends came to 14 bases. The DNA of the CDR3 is TGTGCCAGCAGTTCCCCGTCCTACTTTACTAATGAAAAACTGTTTTTT. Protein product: CASSSPSYFTNEKLFF.

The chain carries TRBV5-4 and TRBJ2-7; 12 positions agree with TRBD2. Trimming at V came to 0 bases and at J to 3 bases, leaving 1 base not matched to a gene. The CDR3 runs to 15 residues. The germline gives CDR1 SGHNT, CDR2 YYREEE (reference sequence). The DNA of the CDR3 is TGTGCCAGCAGCTTGGGGACTAGCGGGGACTACGAGCAGTACTTC. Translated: CASSLGTSGDYEQYF.

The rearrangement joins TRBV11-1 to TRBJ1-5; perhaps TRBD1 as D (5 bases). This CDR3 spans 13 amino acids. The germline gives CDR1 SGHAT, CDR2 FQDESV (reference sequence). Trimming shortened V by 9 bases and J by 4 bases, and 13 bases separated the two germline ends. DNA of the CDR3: TGTGCCAGTTCGGGGGGGGTTAATCAGCCCCAGCATTTT. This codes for CASSGGVNQPQHF.

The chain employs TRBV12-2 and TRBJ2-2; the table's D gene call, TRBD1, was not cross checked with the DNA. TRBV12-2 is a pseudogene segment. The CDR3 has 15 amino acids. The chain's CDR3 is CASRLVQVDTGELFF. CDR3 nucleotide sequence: TGTGCAAGTCGCTTAGTACAGGTGGACACCGGGGAGCTGTTTTTT.